The clone carrying this TCR beta chain was recorded many times. Its antigen is not known. The lymph nodes were axillary draining lymph nodes from breast cancer patients. The CDR3 runs to 15 residues. With 6 bases removed from V and 6 bases from J, the gap between germline ends came to 15 bases. CDR1 is MDHEN and CDR2 is SYDVKM in the germline V gene. This sample is drawn from a study of breast tumors, draining lymph nodes, adjacent tissues. Broader study findings: That most tumor T cells come from lymph nodes remained unproven.

Via MiXCR, TCRdb re-called the multiplex PCR reads, giving one row per CDR3 protein. The sample includes 150,000 to 200,000 distinct CDR3 sequences, around 35% seen only once; the top ten take less than 4%. Sequenced input: axillary lymph node tissue. The source is a female donor with breast cancer. Some clones in this sample may be carry-over from other donors' samples. This chain connects TRBV28 to TRBJ1-6, with D unresolved. The DNA for the CDR3 is TGTGCCAGCAGACTCATGGGCTTTGGTAATTCACCCCTCCACTTT. Its translation: CASRLMGFGNSPLHF.